One and the same sample provided the 12 T cell receptor beta chains below, sequenced in a study of blood T cell repertoires in COVID-19. Data came from immunoSEQ multiplex PCR; TCRdb stores just in-frame clones and leaves some out. Here the sample spans under 200,000 clones, roughly 80% being singletons. The sample comprised PBMCs or T cells enriched from blood (not recorded which). Receptors originate from a woman aged 55 to 70 who had recovered from COVID-19.

The chain links TRBV3-1 (or the pseudogene TRBV3-2) to TRBJ1-2, with a weak D call TRBD1 (6 bases). The V gene lost 3 bases and the J gene lost 7 bases, with 15 bases spanning the gap. CDR3 length: 14 amino acids. CDR1 is LGHDT and CDR2 is YNNKEL in the germline V gene (reference sequence). The CDR3 DNA reads TGTGCCAGCAGCCAGCTAGTACAGGGTACTGGCTACACCTTC. It is translated as CASSQLVQGTGYTF.

The J gene is TRBJ2-4, the V gene TRBV9; 12 bases match TRBD1. This CDR3 is 17 amino acids long. Germline lookup yields CDR1 SGDLS and CDR2 YYNGEE. With V trimmed by 3 bases and J by 3 bases, 7 bases remained unmatched. CDR3 in DNA: TGTGCCAGCAGCGCGGCGGGGACAGGGGGCGTCAAAAACATTCAGTACTTC. It is translated as CASSAAGTGGVKNIQYF.

The gene calls are TRBV19 and TRBJ2-1; D is perhaps TRBD1 (5 bases). CDR3 length: 12 amino acids. CDR1 and CDR2 from the germline V gene are LNHDA and SQIVND (reference sequence). V was trimmed by 6 bases and J by 8 bases, leaving 11 bases between them. DNA for the CDR3: TGTGCCAGTAGGCCCCAGGGTTATGAGCAGTTCTTC. Its protein is CASRPQGYEQFF.

The CDR3 DNA is TGTGCCAGCAGCCAATCGGCCCCGAACTTCAGGGGATATAATTCACCCCTCCACTTT. Amino acids: CASSQSAPNFRGYNSPLHF. The V gene is TRBV3-1 (or the pseudogene TRBV3-2), the J gene TRBJ1-6, with D possibly matching TRBD1 (6 bases). CDR1 LGHDT and CDR2 YNNKEL come from the germline V gene (reference sequence). The CDR3 extends over 19 amino acids. Trimming took 2 bases from V and 4 from J, leaving 21 bases between them.

This clone came up many times. The J gene is TRBJ2-1, the V gene TRBV5-4; 9 nucleotides agree with TRBD1. The V gene's germline CDR1 is SGHNT and CDR2 YYREEE (reference sequence). CDR3 length: 15 residues. Trimming at V came to 0 bases and at J to 6 bases, leaving 4 bases not matched to a gene. CDR3 region: CASSLDRQGVNEQFF. As DNA, the CDR3 is TGTGCCAGCAGCTTGGACAGACAGGGGGTCAATGAGCAGTTCTTC.

V is TRBV7-3 and J is TRBJ2-2, with 8 positions matching TRBD2. Trimming took 3 bases from V and 7 from J; bases not matched to a gene: 4. The germline CDR1 and CDR2 sequences are SGHTA and FQGTGA. The CDR3 runs 14 residues. The DNA for the CDR3 is TGTGCCAGCAGCTTTGGGACTAGGGACGGGGAGCTGTTTTTT. Its protein product is CASSFGTRDGELFF.

The chain links TRBV2 to TRBJ2-3; the match to TRBD2 covers 9 bases. Trimming took 6 bases from V and 0 from J; bases not matched to a gene: 10. The CDR3 has 17 amino acids. Germline-derived CDR1 and CDR2 are SNHLY and FYNNEI. The CDR3 DNA follows: TGTGCCAGCAGGCCCAATAGCGGGGGCCCCAGCACAGATACGCAGTATTTT. Translating it yields CASRPNSGGPSTDTQYF.

The rearrangement links TRBV5-5 to TRBJ1-1; D is unclear. This CDR3 is 14 amino acids long. Deletions cut 0 bases from V and 1 base from J, with 7 bases between. The germline gives CDR1 SGHKS, CDR2 YYEKEE (reference sequence). The CDR3 region has the DNA TGTGCCAGCAGCTTGGCGGTAGCGAACACTGAAGCTTTCTTT. Its protein is CASSLAVANTEAFF.

The chain uses TRBV5-1 and TRBJ2-1, with 8 bases matching TRBD1. Germline assignment: CDR1 SGHRS and CDR2 YFSETQ. The CDR3 is 14 residues long. The V segment lost 4 bases and the J segment 8 bases; nucleotides outside the gene matches: 8. The DNA for the CDR3 is TGCGCCAGCAGCATTGGACAGGGAAGGGATGAGCAGTTCTTC. It is translated as CASSIGQGRDEQFF.

This chain joins TRBV19 and TRBJ1-2; no reliable D call. The CDR3 has 14 amino acids. V was shortened by 1 base and J by 4 bases, with 10 bases between the two germline ends. Germline loops: CDR1 LNHDA, CDR2 SQIVND (reference sequence). The CDR3 region has the DNA TGTGCCAGTAGTATAGGAGAATCCCGCTATGGCTACACCTTC. Amino acids: CASSIGESRYGYTF.

This chain uses TRBV28 with TRBJ1-5; a possible D gene is TRBD1 (6 bases). Germline CDR1 and CDR2: MDHEN and SYDVKM. There are 15 residues in the CDR3. V lost 3 bases, J lost 6 bases, and 15 bases lay in between. CDR3 DNA: TGTGCCAGCAGTTTCCGAGGGGGTTGGAGTCAGCCCCAGCATTTT. This encodes CASSFRGGWSQPQHF.

This clone occurred a few times. V usage is TRBV6-5 and J usage is TRBJ1-2, with a tentative D call TRBD1 (5 bases). CDR3 length: 15 amino acids. V was cut by 2 bases and J by 6 bases, with 16 bases left in between. In germline, CDR1 is MNHEY, CDR2 SVGAGI. The DNA of the CDR3 is TGTGCCAGCAGTTACGGCGTTTCGGGGGATGATGGCTACACCTTC. Residues: CASSYGVSGDDGYTF.